The 5 T cell receptor beta chains given below trace back to one sample, sequenced in a study of graft-versus-host responses after intestinal transplantation. Clones were sequenced by immunoSEQ multiplex PCR, and TCRdb holds only the in-frame ones, with some missing. The profile shows more than 55,000 clones, 85% to 90% of them singletons. This specimen was PBMCs, taken 26 days after transplant. The receptors come from a human patient who received an intestinal transplant, so some T cells may come from the graft donor.

V and J are TRBV6-5 and TRBJ1-5, with 9 bases aligning to TRBD1. Germline V gene lookup returns CDR1 MNHEY and CDR2 SVGAGI. V trimming: 6 bases; J trimming: 7 bases; junction bases outside the gene matches: 10. This CDR3 spans 15 amino acids. The CDR3, as DNA: TGTGCCAGCAGCTTTACAGGGGGCGCCGGGCAGCCCCAGCATTTT. Protein: CASSFTGGAGQPQHF.

The chain has TRBV28 and TRBJ2-7; 11 bases are a match to TRBD1. The germline V gene has CDR1 MDHEN and CDR2 SYDVKM. There are 14 residues in the CDR3. V was pared by 5 bases and J by 6 bases, with 6 bases of the junction left unmatched. CDR3 in DNA: TGTGCCAGCAGTAAGTCCGGGACAGGGGGCGAGCAGTACGTC. This codes for CASSKSGTGGEQYV.

This clone appeared a few times. The chain couples TRBV30 to TRBJ1-4, with D unclear. The CDR3 totals 14 residues. Looked up from germline, CDR1 is GTSNPN and CDR2 is SVGIG (reference sequence). V lost 1 base and J lost 0, with 6 bases in between. The CDR3 DNA reads TGTGCCTGGAGTGGGCAAGCAACTAATGAAAAACTGTTTTTT. Protein product: CAWSGQATNEKLFF.

The chain employs TRBV13 and TRBJ2-7; 10 bases are shared with TRBD2. Trimming removed 5 bases from V and 1 base from J; junction bases left unmatched: 8. The germline V gene encodes CDR1 PRHDT and CDR2 FYEKMQ (reference sequence). The length of the CDR3 is 16 residues. The CDR3 sequence is CASSERTSGRSYEQYF. The CDR3 coding sequence is TGTGCCAGCAGCGAAAGGACTAGCGGCAGATCCTACGAGCAGTACTTC.

J is TRBJ1-6 and V is TRBV6-5, with D possibly being TRBD1 (6 bases). This CDR3 is 14 amino acids long. V gave up 5 bases and J gave up 10 bases, with 15 bases separating them. Looked up from germline, CDR1 is MNHEY and CDR2 is SVGAGI. The CDR3 nucleotides read TGTGCCAGCAGTCCCTACAGGGATGGGTCACCCCTCCACTTT. This encodes CASSPYRDGSPLHF.